This T cell receptor (beta chain) emerged from a study of blood T cell repertoires in COVID-19. CDR3 size: 14 residues. Trimming pared 1 base from V and 7 bases from J, leaving 14 bases between. Germline CDR1 is SNHLY and CDR2 is FYNNEI. In the source study's methods: From reference gene primer amplification, estimates of nucleated cell counts were derived. TCRdb keeps only in-frame clones here, not all; method: immunoSEQ multiplex PCR. The D gene and trimming were derived from the DNA, and the V and J assignments and clone size from that table. The sample carries approximately 100,000 clones, about 89% recorded once.

The V and J genes are TRBV2 and TRBJ2-7, with D maybe TRBD2 (6 bases). This TCR was recovered from a man aged 50 to 59 with acute or convalescent COVID-19. The sequenced sample was peripheral blood. Here the CDR3 DNA reads TGTGCCAGCAGTGAAGGGGCGGGGCTTTGGGAGCAGTACTTC. Its protein product is CASSEGAGLWEQYF.